Each of the 11 T cell receptor beta chains below was sequenced from the same sample in a study of shared clonotypes between healthy human individuals. TCRdb's copy holds only in-frame clones and misses some; the assay was immunoSEQ multiplex PCR. The sample carries over a million clones, around 82% recorded once. The material sequenced was memory CD4+ T cells from PBMCs. Subset noted: CD45RA-negative fraction. These receptors all stem from a young man in good health. Some clones in this sample may be carry-over from other donors' samples.

The chain links TRBV4-2 to TRBJ2-1; 11 bases are a match to TRBD2. With 2 bases clipped from V and 3 bases from J, the junction kept 3 bases outside the gene matches. CDR3 size: 16 residues. CDR1 and CDR2 from the germline V gene are LGHNA and YNFKEQ. CDR3: CASSQPGTSGYNEQFF. The CDR3 DNA is TGTGCCAGCAGCCAACCAGGGACTAGCGGCTACAATGAGCAGTTCTTC.

The rearrangement joins TRBV9 to TRBJ2-2, with 7 bases matching TRBD1. The CDR3 is made up of 16 amino acids. Per the germline V gene, CDR1 is SGDLS and CDR2 is YYNGEE. V gave up 4 bases and J gave up 0 bases; unmatched junction bases: 6. Written as DNA, the CDR3 is TGTGCCAGCAGCAGACGACAGGGTTCGAACACCGGGGAGCTGTTTTTT. This codes for CASSRRQGSNTGELFF.

V is TRBV7-9 and J is TRBJ1-1; D possibly corresponds to TRBD1 (5 bases). The CDR3 is made up of 15 amino acids. V was cut by 8 bases and J by 0 bases, with 16 bases left in between. Germline V gives CDR1 SEHNR, CDR2 FQNEAQ (reference sequence). The CDR3 coding sequence is TGTGCCAGCTTAGGCGGCAGGGCGATGAACACTGAAGCTTTCTTT. Amino acid sequence: CASLGGRAMNTEAFF.

The rearrangement uses TRBV6-1 and TRBJ1-5; D gene uncertain. The CDR3 totals 12 residues. Trimming took 5 bases from V and 7 from J, leaving 9 bases between them. Germline CDR1 reads MNHNS; CDR2 reads SASEGT. As DNA, the CDR3 is TGTGCCAGCAGTTTTAATCGCCAGCCCCAGCATTTT. Translating it yields CASSFNRQPQHF.

In this sample, this clone turned up once. A junction boundary mismatches the germline segment, possibly from a read error. The V call is TRBV7-7, the J call TRBJ1-1; D remains unclear. This CDR3 has 13 residues. CDR1 is SSHAT and CDR2 is FNYEAQ in the germline V gene (reference sequence). The CDR3 nucleotides are TGTGCTAGCAGCCCGGATCCAAACACTGAAGCTTTCTTT. Translated, it gives CASSPDPNTEAFF.

The rearrangement joins TRBV5-1 to TRBJ2-1, with 9 bases aligning to TRBD2. The germline V gene has CDR1 SGHRS and CDR2 YFSETQ. J was trimmed by 5 bases and V by 0 bases; bases with no gene match: 3. The CDR3 is 15 amino acids. CDR3 in DNA: TGCGCCAGCAGCTTGGGCGGGAGGGAGAACAATGAGCAGTTCTTC. This encodes CASSLGGRENNEQFF.

This chain links TRBV5-1 with TRBJ2-7; 7 bases align to TRBD1. The V gene's germline CDR1 is SGHRS and CDR2 YFSETQ. The CDR3 extends over 13 amino acids. V shed 2 bases, J shed 5 bases, and the junction held 4 bases outside the gene matches. CDR3 DNA sequence: TGCGCCAGCAGCTTAACAGGGGTAAACGAGCAGTACTTC. Amino acid sequence: CASSLTGVNEQYF.

The V call is TRBV9, the J call TRBJ2-3, with no clear D. The CDR3 extends over 13 amino acids. The V end was cut by 4 bases, the J end by 4 bases, with 10 bases between. Germline V gene data show CDR1 as SGDLS and CDR2 as YYNGEE. As DNA, the CDR3 is TGTGCCAGCAGCTCCGGCCCCGCAGATACGCAGTATTTT. It codes for CASSSGPADTQYF.

In nucleotides, the CDR3 is TGTGCCAGCAGCTTAGAAGGACAGGGAGTGGAGACCCAGTACTTC. Encoded protein: CASSLEGQGVETQYF. This chain joins TRBV13 and TRBJ2-5; the match to TRBD1 covers 8 bases. Trimming took 1 base from V and 5 from J; bases not matched to a gene: 6. The V gene's germline CDR1 is PRHDT and CDR2 FYEKMQ (reference sequence). CDR3 length: 15 amino acids.

This chain uses TRBV28 with TRBJ2-7; D might be TRBD1 or TRBD2, each matching 5 bases. CDR1 and CDR2 from the germline V gene are MDHEN and SYDVKM. Deletions cut 4 bases from V and 7 bases from J, with 17 bases between. There are 14 residues in the CDR3. CDR3 DNA: TGTGCCAGCAGTTGGTCAGGACTTCCAGGGGAGCAGTACTTC. Its protein product is CASSWSGLPGEQYF.

J is TRBJ2-5 and V is TRBV9; TRBD2 aligns across 16 bases. This CDR3 spans 19 amino acids. Losses at the gene ends were 4 bases for V and 4 bases for J; bases not matched to a gene: 13. Germline V gene lookup returns CDR1 SGDLS and CDR2 YYNGEE. The CDR3 protein is CASSLSPGLAGGTVETQYF. CDR3 DNA: TGTGCCAGCAGCCTCAGTCCGGGACTAGCGGGAGGGACGGTAGAGACCCAGTACTTC. The full variable domain, rest sourced from reference TRBV9 and TRBJ2-5, is DSGVTQTPKHLITATGQRVTLRCSPRSGDLSVYWYQQSLDQGLQFLIQYYNGEERAKGNILERFSAQQFPDLHSELNLSSLELGDSALYFCASSLSPGLAGGTVETQYFGPGTRLLVL.